One and the same sample provided the 26 T cell receptor beta chains below, sequenced in a study of blood T cell repertoires in COVID-19. Assay: immunoSEQ multiplex PCR; the TCRdb copy retains only in-frame clones and omits some. Here the sample spans approximately 160,000 clones, 65% to 85% being singletons. What was sequenced was peripheral blood. The receptors were gathered from a woman aged 60-70 years with acute or convalescent COVID-19.

The gene calls are TRBV7-6 and TRBJ2-2, with 10 bases aligning to TRBD1. Germline V lookup: CDR1 SGHVS, CDR2 FNYEAQ. The CDR3 extends over 16 amino acids. The junction had 8 bases not matched to a gene; V was cut back by 5 bases and J by 5 bases. The CDR3 loop reads CASSIDRGPWTGELFF. CDR3 in DNA: TGTGCCAGCAGCATTGACAGGGGGCCGTGGACCGGGGAGCTGTTTTTT. Full variable domain (missing parts from reference TRBV7-6 and TRBJ2-2): GAGVSQSPRYKVTKRGQDVALRCDPISGHVSLYWYRQALGQGPEFLTYFNYEAQQDKSGLPNDRFSAERPEGSISTLTIQRTEQRDSAMYRCASSIDRGPWTGELFFGEGSRLTVL.

The chain employs TRBV5-1 and TRBJ2-2, with 9 positions matching TRBD1. The germline gives CDR1 SGHRS, CDR2 YFSETQ. The CDR3 loop spans 16 amino acids. V gave up 4 bases and J gave up 6 bases; unmatched junction bases: 10. Here the CDR3 DNA reads TGCGCCAGCAGCCTATGGACAGGGGTTAAAGCCGGGGAGCTGTTTTTT. Protein sequence: CASSLWTGVKAGELFF.

V and J are TRBV15 and TRBJ1-2; the D gene is possibly TRBD1 (6 bases). The germline V gene encodes CDR1 LNHNV and CDR2 YYDKDF (reference sequence). This CDR3 spans 13 amino acids. Between the trimmed V and J ends, which lost 1 base and 13 bases, there was a span of 16 bases. CDR3 protein: CATSRAYRVPSTF. CDR3 nucleotides: TGTGCCACCAGCAGAGCCTACAGGGTTCCTAGCACCTTC. Full variable domain (outside the CDR3, taken from reference TRBV15 and TRBJ1-2): DAMVIQNPRYQVTQFGKPVTLSCSQTLNHNVMYWYQQKSSQAPKLLFHYYDKDFNNEADTPDNFQSRRPNTSFCFLDIRSPGLGDTAMYLCATSRAYRVPSTFGSGTRLTVV.

The V and J genes are TRBV5-1 and TRBJ2-5, with TRBD1 as a possible D gene (5 bases). The V and J ends lost 4 bases and 0 bases respectively, with 10 bases between them. The germline V gene encodes CDR1 SGHRS and CDR2 YFSETQ. The CDR3 spans 14 residues. The CDR3 loop is CASSPYRYQETQYF. The CDR3 DNA reads TGCGCCAGCAGCCCGTACAGGTACCAAGAGACCCAGTACTTC.

This clone was picked up a small number of times. The chain recombines TRBV6-6 with TRBJ2-5; 12 nucleotides align to TRBD2. After removal of 2 bases from V and 4 bases from J, the junction contained 2 bases not matched to a gene. The length of the CDR3 is 15 residues. Germline V gene sequence: CDR1 MNHNY, CDR2 SVGAGI (reference sequence). The CDR3 spells CASSYPTSGRETQYF. Here the CDR3 DNA reads TGTGCCAGCAGTTACCCGACTAGCGGGAGAGAGACCCAGTACTTC.

The chain couples TRBV2 to TRBJ2-1; D may be TRBD2 (6 bases). The ends were cut back, 7 bases at V and 8 bases at J, with 18 bases in the middle. CDR1 and CDR2 (germline): SNHLY, FYNNEI. The CDR3 is 14 amino acids. The CDR3 coding sequence is TGTGCCAGCATGGAGGGACTTCAATCCGATGAGCAGTTCTTC. Protein sequence: CASMEGLQSDEQFF.

This clone was seen a few times. The chain combines TRBV3-1 (or the pseudogene TRBV3-2) with TRBJ1-1; a weak D match, TRBD1 (6 bases). Per the germline V gene, CDR1 is LGHDT and CDR2 is YNNKEL (reference sequence). The CDR3 has 15 amino acids. With 4 bases removed from V and 0 bases from J, the gap between germline ends came to 12 bases. CDR3 sequence reads: CASSLAGAVNTEAFF. The CDR3 nucleotides read TGTGCCAGCAGCCTTGCAGGGGCGGTGAACACTGAAGCTTTCTTT.

In DNA form, the CDR3 reads TGTGCCAGCAGCCCGGCGGGGGGGCTATACAATGAGCAGTTCTTC. This translates into CASSPAGGLYNEQFF. The V call is TRBV7-3, the J call TRBJ2-1; TRBD2 agrees at 9 bases. This CDR3 has 15 residues. Germline assignment: CDR1 SGHTA and CDR2 FQGTGA. Trimming cost V 5 bases and J 4 bases; bases outside gene matches: 6. Full variable domain (rest looked up from reference TRBV7-3 and TRBJ2-1): GAGVSQTPSNKVTEKGKYVELRCDPISGHTALYWYRQSLGQGPEFLIYFQGTGAADDSGLPNDRFFAVRPEGSVSTLKIQRTERGDSAVYLCASSPAGGLYNEQFFGPGTRLTVL.

The chain is built from TRBV18 and TRBJ2-7, with TRBD1 matching 9 bases. V shed 3 bases and J 5 bases; nucleotides not matched to a gene: 11. Germline V gene data show CDR1 as KGHSH and CDR2 as LQKENI. CDR3 length: 16 residues. CDR3 region: CASSPDRGLSIDEQYF. The CDR3 nucleotides read TGTGCCAGCTCACCGGACAGGGGATTATCTATCGACGAGCAGTACTTC.

The genes are TRBV5-4 and TRBJ1-4, with TRBD1 identical over 9 bases. The CDR3 totals 15 residues. The germline gives CDR1 SGHNT, CDR2 YYREEE (reference sequence). V lost 5 bases to trimming and J lost 5 bases; unmatched junction nucleotides: 7. CDR3 bases: TGTGCCAGCAGTTTAGGGACAGGGTGGAATGAAAAACTGTTTTTT. It codes for CASSLGTGWNEKLFF.

This chain connects TRBV2 to TRBJ2-6; D unresolved. The V end was cut by 4 bases, the J end by 0 bases, with 4 bases between. The CDR3 has 14 residues. Germline CDR1 and CDR2: SNHLY and FYNNEI. Written as DNA, the CDR3 is TGTGCCAGCAGTGCCCTCTCTGGGGCCAACGTCCTGACTTTC. This translates into CASSALSGANVLTF.

Remarks on this clone: Other DNA sequences in the same sample also yield this CDR3. The chain recombines TRBV7-2 with TRBJ1-6, with D maybe TRBD1 (6 bases). Trimming took off 5 bases at V and 7 bases at J, with 12 bases between the two ends. The CDR3 runs 14 residues. CDR1 is SGHTA and CDR2 is FQGNSA in the germline V gene. The CDR3 loop reads CASSLGGGNSPLHF. The CDR3 region has the DNA TGTGCCAGCAGCCTAGGGGGGGGAAATTCACCCCTCCACTTT.

The chain carries TRBV9 and TRBJ2-1, with D perhaps TRBD2 (6 bases). The CDR3 has 15 residues. Trimming left V 0 bases short and J 4 bases short, with 11 bases between. Per germline, CDR1 SGDLS and CDR2 YYNGEE. CDR3 nucleotides: TGTGCCAGCAGCGTAGAGGAGGGATTTTACAATGAGCAGTTCTTC. Translating it yields CASSVEEGFYNEQFF. Filled out from reference TRBV9 and TRBJ2-1, the complete variable domain reads DSGVTQTPKHLITATGQRVTLRCSPRSGDLSVYWYQQSLDQGLQFLIQYYNGEERAKGNILERFSAQQFPDLHSELNLSSLELGDSALYFCASSVEEGFYNEQFFGPGTRLTVL.

This sequence joins TRBV5-1 and TRBJ1-2; D perhaps matches TRBD1 (6 bases). The germline CDR1 and CDR2 sequences are SGHRS and YFSETQ. V lost 0 bases, J lost 8 bases, and 11 bases lay in between. The CDR3 runs 13 residues. The CDR3 here is CASSLDQGPGYTF. The CDR3 DNA reads TGCGCCAGCAGCTTGGATCAGGGGCCCGGCTACACCTTC.

V usage is TRBV6-5 and J usage is TRBJ2-4; 7 bases align to TRBD1. This CDR3 has 15 amino acids. Trimming at V came to 9 bases and at J to 1 base, leaving 9 bases not matched to a gene. Germline V lookup: CDR1 MNHEY, CDR2 SVGAGI. The CDR3 DNA sequence: TGTGCCAGTGTCCGGGACAGTGTCGCCAAAAACATTCAGTACTTC. Translation: CASVRDSVAKNIQYF.

The V and J genes are TRBV28 and TRBJ2-7, with 12 bases matching TRBD2. The V and J ends lost 7 bases and 8 bases, in that order; junction bases with no gene match: 6. CDR3 length equals 13 residues. Germline V gives CDR1 MDHEN, CDR2 SYDVKM. CDR3 region: CASIPGLAGQQYF. The DNA for the CDR3 is TGTGCCAGCATCCCGGGACTAGCGGGTCAGCAGTACTTC.

The J gene is TRBJ2-1, the V gene TRBV6-2 or TRBV6-3, with 8 bases that match TRBD2. CDR1 and CDR2 (germline): MNHEY, SVGEGT. The CDR3 runs to 15 residues. Trimming cost V 5 bases and J 8 bases; bases outside gene matches: 11. The CDR3 DNA reads TGTGCCAGCAGTGACGGTGGCGGGGGGCGCCATGAGCAGTTCTTC. Translating gives CASSDGGGGRHEQFF.

As DNA, the CDR3 is TGTGCCAGCAGCCAAGTGCGGCCAACCTACGAGCAGTACTTC. Residues: CASSQVRPTYEQYF. The chain links TRBV3-1 (or the pseudogene TRBV3-2) to TRBJ2-7; no definite D call. CDR3 size: 14 residues. Germline-derived CDR1 and CDR2 are LGHDT and YNNKEL (reference sequence). Between the trimmed V and J ends, which lost 1 base and 2 bases, there was a span of 9 bases.

The chain combines TRBV28 with TRBJ1-2; perhaps TRBD1 as D (6 bases). The CDR3 spans 16 residues. Germline V lookup: CDR1 MDHEN, CDR2 SYDVKM. V was pared by 5 bases and J by 0 bases, with 16 bases between. The CDR3: CASSQPTGTPNYGYTF. For the CDR3, the DNA is TGTGCCAGCAGTCAACCGACCGGGACACCTAACTATGGCTACACCTTC.

In this sample, this clone turned up a few times. The chain has TRBV2 and TRBJ1-5; 8 nucleotides agree with TRBD1. Germline lookup yields CDR1 SNHLY and CDR2 FYNNEI. The CDR3 has 15 amino acids. V dropped 7 bases and J dropped 6; count of bases not matched to a gene: 11. The DNA for the CDR3 is TGTGCCAGCATCTCGGATAGGACAGGGAGTCAGCCCCAGCATTTT. It yields the protein CASISDRTGSQPQHF. The full variable domain, with the rest looked up from reference TRBV2 and TRBJ1-5, is EPEVTQTPSHQVTQMGQEVILRCVPISNHLYFYWYRQILGQKVEFLVSFYNNEISEKSEIFDDQFSVERPDGSNFTLKIRSTKLEDSAMYFCASISDRTGSQPQHFGDGTRLSIL.

The V gene is TRBV11-3, the J gene TRBJ2-3; no clear D gene. Germline lookup yields CDR1 SGHNT and CDR2 YENEEA. Trimming removed 1 base at V and 2 bases at J, with 10 bases between. The CDR3 covers 15 residues. The CDR3: CASSLGESFTDTQYF. CDR3 sequence (DNA): TGTGCCAGCAGCTTAGGCGAGTCTTTCACAGATACGCAGTATTTT.

The V call is TRBV18, the J call TRBJ1-1; the match to TRBD1 covers 8 bases. Trimming at V came to 6 bases and at J to 4 bases, leaving 10 bases not matched to a gene. The CDR3 has 15 amino acids. The germline gives CDR1 KGHSH, CDR2 LQKENI. CDR3 sequence: CASSPGGQGSTEAFF. DNA for the CDR3: TGTGCCAGCTCCCCGGGTGGACAGGGATCCACTGAAGCTTTCTTT.

The rearrangement links TRBV3-1 (or the pseudogene TRBV3-2) to TRBJ2-5, with 9 bases that match TRBD1. V was pared by 6 bases and J by 5 bases, with 7 bases of the junction left unmatched. This CDR3 contains 14 residues. Germline CDR1 and CDR2: LGHDT and YNNKEL (reference sequence). The CDR3 loop reads CASRLTGGGETQYF. As DNA, the CDR3 is TGTGCCAGCAGACTTACAGGGGGCGGTGAGACCCAGTACTTC.

The chain's CDR3 is CASSQEGTGAEEQYF. CDR3 nucleotide sequence: TGCGCCAGCAGCCAAGAGGGGACAGGGGCCGAAGAGCAGTACTTC. The rearrangement uses TRBV4-3 and TRBJ2-7, with TRBD1 matching 10 bases. Trimming removed 0 bases from V and 7 bases from J; junction bases left unmatched: 6. This CDR3 is 15 amino acids long. Germline loops: CDR1 LGHNA, CDR2 YSLEER.

The rearrangement uses TRBV18 and TRBJ1-5, with a possible D match to TRBD1 (5 bases). V shed 4 bases and J shed 0 bases, with 10 bases lying between them. The CDR3 loop spans 15 amino acids. Germline V lookup: CDR1 KGHSH, CDR2 LQKENI. The CDR3 nucleotides are TGTGCCAGCTCACAACACGGGGGTAGCAATCAGCCCCAGCATTTT. This sequence encodes CASSQHGGSNQPQHF.

As DNA, the CDR3 is TGTGCCAGCAGTTTAGCCGGGTGGGAAAAACTGTTTTTT. Protein sequence: CASSLAGWEKLFF. The chain carries TRBV12-3 or TRBV12-4 and TRBJ1-4; no reliable D call. The CDR3 sequence is 13 residues long. Trimming pared 0 bases from V and 8 bases from J, leaving 7 bases between.